The present T cell receptor beta chain was sequenced within a study of response to subunit inactivated influenza vaccine. Whole-study findings and limits: It was suggested by the authors that few new T cells are recruited by each seasonal influenza vaccination.

TCRdb independently ran MiXCR on the RT-PCR reads; one entry per CDR3 protein. The sample shows more than 550,000 distinct CDR3 sequences, over 9% of them seen only once. This clonotype was detected many times. What it binds is unknown. CDR3 length: 13 amino acids. Per the germline V gene, CDR1 is SNHLY and CDR2 is FYNNEI. J was trimmed by 6 bases and V by 3 bases; bases with no gene match: 1. The sample was also linked to a second study, of T cells expressing NK-cell markers. That work contributes: Generation of TCR beta cDNA was performed by 5'RACE template switching incorporating UMIs. Just one sequenced donor of eight was HCMV-seronegative, while seven were seropositive. The CD3+CD56-NKG2C+ fraction of several donors was also led by these clonotypes. The study did not resolve the HCMV specificity of expanded NKG2C+ T cell clones.

The sample consisted of PBMCs from blood, taken on the day of vaccination. This rearrangement joins TRBV2 to TRBJ1-5; 8 positions match TRBD1. The receptor was isolated from a man between 50 and 59 years old who received an inactivated influenza vaccine. CDR3 nucleotides: TGTGCCAGCAGTGACAGGGGGCTTCAGCCCCAGCATTTT. Translated: CASSDRGLQPQHF.